This is a list of T cell receptor beta chains from one sample in a study of technical replicates of blood from four donors. Assay used: immunoSEQ multiplex PCR; TCRdb lists only in-frame clones, some missing. The sample contains tens of thousands of clones, 95% to 97% of which appear only once. Sequenced material: T cells isolated from PBMCs. The receptors originated from a human donor in good health. CDR3s include the opening cysteine and the closing phenylalanine or tryptophan. D genes are given only for firm matches. Only some rows state a clone size, as once, few, many or a class for expanded clones.

J: TRBJ1-1; size: -; D: -; V: TRBV27; CDR3: CASSPSISTEAFF; DNA: TGTGCCAGCAGCCCCTCTATAAGCACTGAAGCTTTCTTT
J: TRBJ2-7; size: -; D: TRBD1; V: TRBV29-1; CDR3: CSVESGTGEAYEQYF; DNA: TGCAGCGTTGAATCCGGGACAGGTGAAGCCTACGAGCAGTACTTC
J: TRBJ2-5; size: -; D: -; V: TRBV7-3; CDR3: CASSFLTGRKETQYF; DNA: TGTGCCAGCAGCTTCCTGACTGGTCGAAAAGAGACCCAGTACTTC
J: TRBJ2-1; size: -; D: TRBD2; V: TRBV4-1; CDR3: CASSQTKLAGDIDEQFF; DNA: TGCGCCAGCAGCCAAACGAAACTAGCGGGAGATATCGATGAGCAGTTCTTC
J: TRBJ2-7; size: -; D: -; V: TRBV6-5; CDR3: CASSYGGNYEQYF; DNA: TGTGCCAGCAGTTACGGCGGGAACTACGAGCAGTACTTC
J: TRBJ1-2; size: once; D: TRBD1; V: TRBV19; CDR3: CASKSEGTGRSYGYTF; DNA: TGTGCCAGTAAAAGCGAGGGGACAGGGAGAAGCTATGGCTACACCTTC
J: TRBJ1-2; size: -; D: TRBD1; V: TRBV19; CDR3: CASSIGGQGDYGYTF; DNA: TGTGCCAGTAGTATCGGCGGACAGGGGGACTATGGCTACACCTTC
J: TRBJ1-2; size: -; D: -; V: TRBV29-1; CDR3: CSVWGSNYGYTF; DNA: TGCAGCGTTTGGGGCAGTAACTATGGCTACACCTTC
J: TRBJ1-5; size: -; D: TRBD1; V: TRBV28; CDR3: CASSLGLGQGNLNQPQHF; DNA: TGTGCCAGCAGTTTAGGTCTTGGACAGGGTAATCTCAATCAGCCCCAGCATTTT
J: TRBJ2-1; size: -; D: -; V: TRBV6-1; CDR3: CASSDTGSGLRNEQFF; DNA: TGTGCCAGCAGTGACACAGGGAGCGGATTGAGGAATGAGCAGTTCTTC
J: TRBJ2-7; size: -; D: TRBD1; V: TRBV30; CDR3: CAWLAGQGLSEQYF; DNA: TGTGCCTGGCTGGCGGGACAGGGGTTGTCCGAGCAGTACTTC
J: TRBJ1-3; size: -; D: -; V: TRBV30; CDR3: CAWSPPGHLGNTIYF; DNA: TGTGCCTGGAGTCCTCCGGGACACCTTGGAAACACCATATATTTT
J: TRBJ2-7; size: -; D: TRBD2; V: TRBV5-6; CDR3: CASSSLAGGLYEQYF; DNA: TGTGCCAGCAGCTCTTTAGCGGGAGGGCTCTACGAGCAGTACTTC
J: TRBJ1-1; size: -; D: TRBD1; V: TRBV25-1; CDR3: CASSDGTGGKAFF; DNA: TGTGCCAGCAGTGATGGGACAGGGGGAAAGGCTTTCTTT
J: TRBJ1-2; size: -; D: -; V: TRBV5-4; CDR3: CASSFMGGYTF; DNA: TGTGCCAGCAGCTTCATGGGCGGCTACACCTTC
J: TRBJ1-5; size: -; D: TRBD1; V: TRBV7-8; CDR3: CASSSLQGEINQPQHF; DNA: TGTGCCAGCAGCTCCTTACAGGGGGAGATCAATCAGCCCCAGCATTTT
J: TRBJ2-3; size: -; D: TRBD2; V: TRBV29-1; CDR3: CSVEEREKRDTQYF; DNA: TGCAGCGTTGAAGAGCGGGAGAAGCGGGATACGCAGTATTTT
J: TRBJ1-2; size: -; D: TRBD1; V: TRBV4-1; CDR3: CASRQTGVDYGYTF; DNA: TGCGCCAGCAGACAGACAGGGGTGGACTATGGCTACACCTTC
J: TRBJ2-3; size: -; D: -; V: TRBV2; CDR3: CASSTDRLSTDTQYF; DNA: TGTGCCAGCAGTACCGACAGATTAAGCACAGATACGCAGTATTTT
J: TRBJ1-4; size: -; D: -; V: TRBV6-6; CDR3: CASSLRANEKLFF; DNA: TGTGCCAGCAGTTTGCGGGCCAATGAAAAACTGTTTTTT
J: TRBJ1-1; size: -; D: -; V: TRBV6-5; CDR3: CASSLSGGPEAFF; DNA: TGTGCCAGCAGTCTATCGGGGGGCCCTGAAGCTTTCTTT
J: TRBJ2-1; size: -; D: TRBD1; V: TRBV11-2; CDR3: CASSIEWDRASNEQFF; DNA: TGTGCCAGCAGTATCGAGTGGGACAGGGCGTCCAATGAGCAGTTCTTC
J: TRBJ2-7; size: -; D: TRBD2; V: TRBV28; CDR3: CASRGGLEPYEQYF; DNA: TGTGCCAGCAGGGGGGGACTAGAGCCCTACGAGCAGTACTTC
J: TRBJ2-3; size: -; D: TRBD2; V: TRBV5-1; CDR3: CASRQRGTDTQYF; DNA: TGCGCCAGCAGACAGCGGGGTACAGATACGCAGTATTTT